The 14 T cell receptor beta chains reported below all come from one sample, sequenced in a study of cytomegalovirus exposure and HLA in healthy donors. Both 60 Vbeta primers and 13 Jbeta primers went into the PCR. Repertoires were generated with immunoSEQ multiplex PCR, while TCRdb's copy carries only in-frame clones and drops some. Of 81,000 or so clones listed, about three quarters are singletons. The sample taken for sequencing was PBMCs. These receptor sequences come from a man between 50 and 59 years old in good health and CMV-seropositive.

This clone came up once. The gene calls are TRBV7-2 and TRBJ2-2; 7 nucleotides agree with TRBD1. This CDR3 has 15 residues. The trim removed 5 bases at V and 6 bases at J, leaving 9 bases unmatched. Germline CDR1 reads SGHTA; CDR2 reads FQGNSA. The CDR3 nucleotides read TGTGCCAGCAGCACACAGGGGTTTACGGCCGGGGAGCTGTTTTTT. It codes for CASSTQGFTAGELFF.

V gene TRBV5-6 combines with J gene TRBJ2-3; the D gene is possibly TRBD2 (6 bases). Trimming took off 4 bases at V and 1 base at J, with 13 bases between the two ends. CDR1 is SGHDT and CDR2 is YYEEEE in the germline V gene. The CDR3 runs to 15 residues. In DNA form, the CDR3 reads TGTGCCAGCAGCCCCGACTGGGGGGGCACAGATACGCAGTATTTT. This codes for CASSPDWGGTDTQYF. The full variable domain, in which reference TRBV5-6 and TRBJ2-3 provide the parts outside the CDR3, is DAGVTQSPTHLIKTRGQQVTLRCSPKSGHDTVSWYQQALGQGPQFIFQYYEEEERQRGNFPDRFSGHQFPNYSSELNVNALLLGDSALYLCASSPDWGGTDTQYFGPGTRLTVL.

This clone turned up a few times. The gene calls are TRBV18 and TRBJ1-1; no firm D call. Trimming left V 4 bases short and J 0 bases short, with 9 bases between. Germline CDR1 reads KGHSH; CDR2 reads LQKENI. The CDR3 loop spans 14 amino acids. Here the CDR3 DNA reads TGTGCCAGCTCACTCTCGGTTGTGAACACTGAAGCTTTCTTT. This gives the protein CASSLSVVNTEAFF.

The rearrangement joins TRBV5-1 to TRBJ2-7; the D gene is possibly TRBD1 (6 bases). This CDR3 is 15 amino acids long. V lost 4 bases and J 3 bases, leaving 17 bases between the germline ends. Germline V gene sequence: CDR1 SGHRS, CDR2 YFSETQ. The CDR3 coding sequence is TGCGCCAGCAGCCCCACACAGGGCCAGAACTACGAGCAGTACTTC. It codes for CASSPTQGQNYEQYF.

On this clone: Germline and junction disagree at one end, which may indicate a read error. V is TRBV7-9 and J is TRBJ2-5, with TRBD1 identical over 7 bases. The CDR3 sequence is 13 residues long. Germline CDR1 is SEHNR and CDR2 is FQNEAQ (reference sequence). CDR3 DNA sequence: TGTTCCAGCAGAGGGGGCCCTCAAGAGACCCAGTACTTC. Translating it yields CSSRGGPQETQYF. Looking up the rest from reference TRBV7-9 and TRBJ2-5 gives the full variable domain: DTGVSQNPRHKITKRGQNVTFRCDPISEHNRLYWYRQTLGQGPEFLTYFQNEAQLEKSRLLSDRFSAERPKGSFSTLEIQRTEQGDSAMYLCSSRGGPQETQYFGPGTRLLVL.

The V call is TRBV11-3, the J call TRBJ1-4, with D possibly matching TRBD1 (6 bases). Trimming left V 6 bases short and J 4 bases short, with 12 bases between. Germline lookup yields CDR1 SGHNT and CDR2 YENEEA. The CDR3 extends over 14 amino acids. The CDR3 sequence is CASRGGTGNEKLFF. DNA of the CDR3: TGTGCCAGCAGAGGGGGTACGGGTAATGAAAAACTGTTTTTT.

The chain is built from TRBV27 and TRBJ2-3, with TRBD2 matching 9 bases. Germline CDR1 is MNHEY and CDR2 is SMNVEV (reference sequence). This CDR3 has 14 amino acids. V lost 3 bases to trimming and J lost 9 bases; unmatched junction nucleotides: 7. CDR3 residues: CASSFSSGSTTQYF. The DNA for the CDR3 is TGTGCCAGCAGTTTTAGTAGCGGGAGTACCACGCAGTATTTT.

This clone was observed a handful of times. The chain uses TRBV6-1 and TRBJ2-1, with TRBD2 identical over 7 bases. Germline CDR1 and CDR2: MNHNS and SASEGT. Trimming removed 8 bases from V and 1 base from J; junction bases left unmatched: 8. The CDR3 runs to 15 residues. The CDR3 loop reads CASVERGRSYNEQFF. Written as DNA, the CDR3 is TGTGCCAGCGTCGAGCGGGGCCGGTCCTACAATGAGCAGTTCTTC.

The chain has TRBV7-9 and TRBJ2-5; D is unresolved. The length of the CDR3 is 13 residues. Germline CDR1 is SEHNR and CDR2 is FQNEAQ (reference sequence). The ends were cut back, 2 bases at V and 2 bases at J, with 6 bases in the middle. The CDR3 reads CASSLSQQETQYF. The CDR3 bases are TGTGCCAGCAGCTTATCACAACAAGAGACCCAGTACTTC.

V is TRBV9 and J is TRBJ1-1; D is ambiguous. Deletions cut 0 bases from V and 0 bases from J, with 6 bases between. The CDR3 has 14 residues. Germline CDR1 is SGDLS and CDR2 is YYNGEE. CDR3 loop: CASSVGHLNTEAFF. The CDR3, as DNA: TGTGCCAGCAGCGTAGGGCATTTGAACACTGAAGCTTTCTTT.

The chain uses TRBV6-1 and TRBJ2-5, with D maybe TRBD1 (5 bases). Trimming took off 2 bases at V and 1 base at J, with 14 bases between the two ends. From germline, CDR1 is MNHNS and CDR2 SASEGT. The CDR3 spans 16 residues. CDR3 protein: CASSELRGWSQETQYF. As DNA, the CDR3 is TGTGCCAGCAGTGAACTTAGGGGATGGTCCCAAGAGACCCAGTACTTC.

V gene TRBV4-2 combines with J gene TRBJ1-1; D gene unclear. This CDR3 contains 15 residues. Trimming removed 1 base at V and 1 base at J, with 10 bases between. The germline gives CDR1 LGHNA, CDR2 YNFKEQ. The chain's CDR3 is CASSQGYSKNTEAFF. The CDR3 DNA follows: TGTGCCAGCAGCCAAGGTTACAGTAAGAACACTGAAGCTTTCTTT.

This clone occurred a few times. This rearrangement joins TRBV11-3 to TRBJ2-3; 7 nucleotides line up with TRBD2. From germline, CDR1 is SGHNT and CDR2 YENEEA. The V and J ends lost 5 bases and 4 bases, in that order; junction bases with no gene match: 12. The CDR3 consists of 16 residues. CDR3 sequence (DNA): TGTGCCAGCAGCCAGGGCGGGAGTGCTCGGTCAGATACGCAGTATTTT. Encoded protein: CASSQGGSARSDTQYF.

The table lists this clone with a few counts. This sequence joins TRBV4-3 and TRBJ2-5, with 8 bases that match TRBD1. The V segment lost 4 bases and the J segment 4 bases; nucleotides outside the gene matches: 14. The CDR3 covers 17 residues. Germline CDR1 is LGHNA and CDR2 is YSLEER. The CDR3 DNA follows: TGCGCCAGCAGCCCCCGTGGAGGACAGGGCATGCGAGAGACCCAGTACTTC. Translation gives CASSPRGGQGMRETQYF.